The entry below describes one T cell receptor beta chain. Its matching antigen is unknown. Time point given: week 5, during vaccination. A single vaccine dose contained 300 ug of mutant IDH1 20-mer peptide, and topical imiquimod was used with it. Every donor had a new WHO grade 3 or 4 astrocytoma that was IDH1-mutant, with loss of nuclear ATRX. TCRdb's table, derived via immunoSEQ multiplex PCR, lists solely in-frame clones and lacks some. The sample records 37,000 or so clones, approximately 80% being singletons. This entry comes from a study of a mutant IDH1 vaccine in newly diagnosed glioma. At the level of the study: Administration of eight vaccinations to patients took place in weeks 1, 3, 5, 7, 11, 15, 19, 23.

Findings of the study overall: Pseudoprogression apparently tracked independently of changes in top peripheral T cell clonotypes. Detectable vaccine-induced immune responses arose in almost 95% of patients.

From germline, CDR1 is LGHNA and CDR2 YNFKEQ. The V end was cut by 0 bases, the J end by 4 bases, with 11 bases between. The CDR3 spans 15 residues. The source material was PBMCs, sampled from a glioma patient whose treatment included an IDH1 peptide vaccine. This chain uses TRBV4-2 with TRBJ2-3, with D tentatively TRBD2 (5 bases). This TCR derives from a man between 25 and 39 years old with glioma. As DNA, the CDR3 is TGTGCCAGCAGCCAAGATCCGGGAAGCCCAGATACGCAGTATTTT. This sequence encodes CASSQDPGSPDTQYF.